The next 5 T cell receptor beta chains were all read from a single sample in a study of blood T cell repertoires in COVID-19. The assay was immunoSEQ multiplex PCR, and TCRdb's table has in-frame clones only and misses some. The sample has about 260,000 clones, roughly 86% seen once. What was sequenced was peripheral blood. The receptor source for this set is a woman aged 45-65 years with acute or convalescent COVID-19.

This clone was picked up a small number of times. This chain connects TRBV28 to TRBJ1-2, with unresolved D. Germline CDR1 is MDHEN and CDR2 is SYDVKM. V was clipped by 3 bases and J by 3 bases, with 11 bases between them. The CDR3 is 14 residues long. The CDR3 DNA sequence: TGTGCCAGCAGTTTTCTGGGTCGGGACTATGGCTACACCTTC. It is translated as CASSFLGRDYGYTF.

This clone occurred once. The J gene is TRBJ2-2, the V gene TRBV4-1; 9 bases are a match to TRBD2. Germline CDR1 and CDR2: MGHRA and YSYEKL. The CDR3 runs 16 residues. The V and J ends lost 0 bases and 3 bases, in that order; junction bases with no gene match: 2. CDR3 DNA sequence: TGCGCCAGCAGCCAAGACCGGACTAGCGACACCGGGGAGCTGTTTTTT. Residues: CASSQDRTSDTGELFF.

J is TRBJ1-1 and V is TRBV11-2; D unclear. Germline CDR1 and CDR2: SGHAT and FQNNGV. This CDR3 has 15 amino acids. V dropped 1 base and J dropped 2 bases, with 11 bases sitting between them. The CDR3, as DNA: TGTGCCAGCAGCTTAGTACACCTAGCAAACACTGAAGCTTTCTTT. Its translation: CASSLVHLANTEAFF.

The CDR3 DNA is TGCGCCAGCAGCCAAGATCTTAGGCTGTTTTTT. Amino acids: CASSQDLRLFF. This rearrangement joins TRBV4-1 to TRBJ2-2; D gene uncertain. The CDR3 spans 11 residues. Germline V gene lookup returns CDR1 MGHRA and CDR2 YSYEKL. The V gene lost 0 bases and the J gene lost 13 bases, with 6 bases spanning the gap.

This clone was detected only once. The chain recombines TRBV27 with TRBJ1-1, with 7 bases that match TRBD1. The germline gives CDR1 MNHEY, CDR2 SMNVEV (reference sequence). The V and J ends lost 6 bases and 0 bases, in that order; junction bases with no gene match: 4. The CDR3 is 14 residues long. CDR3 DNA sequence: TGTGCCAGCAGGGGGACAGCGATGAACACTGAAGCTTTCTTT. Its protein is CASRGTAMNTEAFF.